This T cell receptor beta chain was captured in a study of cytomegalovirus exposure and HLA in healthy donors. General study findings and limits: Most of the TCR beta V segments (in an earlier analysis) were productive either about 87% or about 30% of the time.

Germline-derived CDR1 and CDR2 are MGHDK and SYGVNS. This CDR3 spans 14 amino acids. After removal of 8 bases from V and 3 bases from J, the junction contained 5 bases not matched to a gene. Points on this clone: Its target is unknown.

The PCR employed 60 Vbeta primers together with 13 Jbeta primers. TCRdb keeps only in-frame clones here, not all; method: immunoSEQ multiplex PCR. Of around 170,000 clones listed, approximately 80% are singletons. Sequencing input: PBMCs. The chain carries TRBV25-1 and TRBJ2-1; 9 positions match TRBD2. The receptor was derived from a woman aged 18-35 years in good health and CMV-seronegative. This CDR3 reads CASQVAGVYNEQFF. In DNA form, the CDR3 reads TGTGCCAGCCAAGTAGCGGGGGTCTACAATGAGCAGTTCTTC.